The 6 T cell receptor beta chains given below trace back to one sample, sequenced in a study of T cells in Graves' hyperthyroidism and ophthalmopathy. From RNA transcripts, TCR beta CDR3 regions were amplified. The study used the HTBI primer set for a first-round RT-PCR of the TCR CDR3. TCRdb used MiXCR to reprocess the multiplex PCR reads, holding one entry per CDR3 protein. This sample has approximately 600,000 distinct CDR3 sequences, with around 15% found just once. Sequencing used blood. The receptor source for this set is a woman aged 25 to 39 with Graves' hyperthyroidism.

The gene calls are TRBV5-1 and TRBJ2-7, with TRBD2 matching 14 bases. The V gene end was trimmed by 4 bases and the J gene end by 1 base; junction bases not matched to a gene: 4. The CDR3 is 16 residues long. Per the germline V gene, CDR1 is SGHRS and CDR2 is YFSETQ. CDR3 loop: CASSRGLAGESYEQYF. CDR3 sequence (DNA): TGCGCCAGCAGCAGGGGACTAGCGGGAGAGTCCTACGAGCAGTACTTC.

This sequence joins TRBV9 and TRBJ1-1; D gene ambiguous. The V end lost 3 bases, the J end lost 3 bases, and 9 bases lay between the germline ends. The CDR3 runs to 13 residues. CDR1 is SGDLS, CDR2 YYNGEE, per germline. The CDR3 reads CASSAERYTEAFF. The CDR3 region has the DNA TGTGCCAGCAGCGCGGAACGTTACACTGAAGCTTTCTTT.

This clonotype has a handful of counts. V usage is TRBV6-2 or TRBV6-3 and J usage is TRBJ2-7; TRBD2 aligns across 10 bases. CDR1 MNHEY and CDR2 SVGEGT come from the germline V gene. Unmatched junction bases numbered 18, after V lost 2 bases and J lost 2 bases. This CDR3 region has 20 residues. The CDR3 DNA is TGTGCCAGCAGTTACCCACTTATAGAACCACTAGCGGGAATAACCTACGAGCAGTACTTC. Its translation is CASSYPLIEPLAGITYEQYF.

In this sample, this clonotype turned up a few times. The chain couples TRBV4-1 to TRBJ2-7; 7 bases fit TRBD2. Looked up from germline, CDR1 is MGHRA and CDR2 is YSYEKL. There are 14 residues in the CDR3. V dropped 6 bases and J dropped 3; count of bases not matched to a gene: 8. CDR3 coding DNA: TGCGCCAGCAGTCCTAGCGGAAATCACTACGAGCAGTACTTC. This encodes CASSPSGNHYEQYF.

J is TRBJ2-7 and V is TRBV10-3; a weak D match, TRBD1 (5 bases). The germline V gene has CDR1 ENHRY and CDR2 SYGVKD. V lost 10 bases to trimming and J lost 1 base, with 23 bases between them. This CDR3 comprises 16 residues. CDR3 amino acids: CATGYGVGRDSYEQYF. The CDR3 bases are TGTGCCACAGGGTATGGCGTTGGAAGGGATTCCTACGAGCAGTACTTC.

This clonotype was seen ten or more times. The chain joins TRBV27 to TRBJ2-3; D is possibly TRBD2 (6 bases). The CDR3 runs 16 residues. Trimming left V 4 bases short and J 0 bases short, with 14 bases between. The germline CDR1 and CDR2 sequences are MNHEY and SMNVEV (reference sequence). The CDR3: CASSSRLVGSTDTQYF. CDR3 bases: TGTGCCAGCAGTTCTAGACTAGTGGGTAGCACAGATACGCAGTATTTT.